This TCR beta chain was recorded in a study of cytomegalovirus exposure and HLA in healthy donors (dated by TCRdb to about 2017). Regarding the study in general: An earlier analysis of 587 of the donors reported approximately 300 Gb of sequence data and approximately 120 million unique TCR beta sequences obtained from about 179 million T cells. An early release covering 550 to 650 HLA-typed donors comprised about 300 gigabases of sequencing data and 85 million or so unique TCR sequences. Of the approximately 370 genotyped donors, less than 85% were placed in the genetic ancestry cluster associated with self-reported Caucasian donors. The study aimed to test whether signatures of past pathogen exposure could be identified by cataloging public T cell receptors. Using immunosequencing, the study profiled T cell repertoires from 666 subjects and related those repertoires to cytomegalovirus serostatus. Along with the roughly 610-subject first cohort, a separate validation cohort of over a hundred different subjects was used. To predict cytomegalovirus infection status, the study combined high-throughput TCR immunosequencing, statistical association of individual TCRs with disease status, and machine learning. In a later analysis, previously published TCR beta repertoires from about 640 donors were re-analyzed and high-resolution HLA genotyping was added so that TCR occurrence patterns could be studied. In the later analysis, no new phenotypic data were used to find candidate immune exposures; instead, reliance was placed on TCR beta sequences and their occurrence across donors. An earlier analysis of 587 of the donors used high-throughput TCR beta sequencing to judge whether each TCR beta V gene segment behaved as functional or pseudogenic. Alongside the repertoire data, information on donor age, sex, ethnicity and CMV serostatus was compiled. Genome-wide SNP genotypes for about 60% of the roughly 700 donors were used in a later genetic analysis, which treated that subset as a discovery cohort. Every discovery cohort repertoire had been produced on one sequencing platform. HLA typing covered class I and class II loci at four-digit resolution. Typing coverage varied by locus: 629-630 donors for A, B, C, DRB1 and DQB1; more than 500 for DQA1; around 610 for DPA1; 400 to 480 for DPB1. Roughly 5 DR-DQ haplotypes were treated as single units for association and clustering because of strong linkage in the cohort. Among roughly 400 genotyped donors of the cohort, an average of about 240,000 unique TCR beta nucleotide sequences was sequenced per donor, of which about 18% were non-productive. On the study overall, not on this receptor specifically: CMV serostatus was the only immune exposure information available for the cohort. According to a later analysis, TCR association rates differed among HLA loci, with DRB1 alleles showing the most associated TCRs and HLA-C alleles showing the fewest. The sequencing pipeline was judged likely to have produced a cluster of highly shared sequence variants as a technical artifact. In both the original and validation cohorts, the classifier was reported to diagnose cytomegalovirus status with high specificity and sensitivity. According to a later analysis, most CMV-associated TCR beta chains appeared to be HLA-restricted, and the HLA associations seemed to be driven largely by CMV exposure. The presence/absence analyses assumed that sequencing depth was roughly uniform across donors, and that assumption may not be true. A further reported finding was that TCR beta sequences accurately predicted the HLA-A and HLA-B alleles for most subjects in the first cohort. Compared with the approximately 720-donor mean, donors in an Asian-associated ancestry cluster had fewer N-insertions in productive TCRs, according to a later genetic analysis. In the study, 150 to 200 TCR beta chains were listed as associated with cytomegalovirus. Linkage disequilibrium might explain the correlated functional status among segregating V segments, but an unknown experimental factor could not be excluded. V-gene and J-gene trimming of TCR beta chains was associated with a missense DCLRE1C variant in a later genetic analysis, and the association was replicated in an independent cohort. In a later analysis, HLA-associated TCR beta chains showed more clonal expansion and lower generation probabilities than non-associated chains that were equally common. According to the authors, the approach could potentially be generalized to other disease states and immunological phenotypes. Because HLA typing was missing for some donors at each locus, association tests included only the typed subset. The earlier analysis of 587 of the donors excluded roughly 16 rarely observed V segments, including chromosome 9 orphons, because counts were too low. In vitro tests confirmed that a few of the cytomegalovirus-associated TCR beta chains recognize cytomegalovirus antigens. Some IMGT-functional V segments, including TRBV6-2 and TRBV6-3, could not be distinguished by the 87-base-pair reads and were therefore excluded. In this cohort, only TCR beta chains were sequenced, and detectable features were limited by the absence of alpha or paired-chain data. In a later analysis, 16,951 TCR beta sequences were associated with specific HLA alleles at a false discovery rate of 0.05. Broadly in line with IMGT annotations, most TCR beta V segments showed up in productive rearrangements about 87% or about 30% of the time in an earlier analysis of several hundred of the donors. According to a later analysis, parvovirus B19, influenza, CMV and Epstein-Barr virus appeared linked to several top co-occurrence clusters. When HLA alleles, especially DR and DQ, strongly co-occurred, TCR associations were difficult to assign to individual alleles. Most TCR sequences were seen in very few donors, while some public TCRs were found in many individuals.

The method was the immunoSEQ multiplex PCR assay. For the multiplex PCR, a mixture combining 60 forward primers for TCR Vbeta segments and 13 reverse primers for TCR Jbeta segments was used. The CDR3 region of rearranged TCR beta genes was amplified from genomic DNA with a multiplex PCR assay. The Illumina HiSeq System was used to sequence the amplified TCR beta libraries as 87-base-pair reads. The source study handled its data this way. A later analysis counted some 74 million unique TCR beta chains across the 650 to 800 repertoires, and around 9.9 million of these chains were shared by at least two donors. To remove PCR and sequencing errors, raw reads were error-corrected and collapsed into unique sequences using a nearest-neighbor algorithm that merged closely related sequences. V, D and J gene segments were assigned by aligning CDR3 sequences to IMGT reference sequences. Each retained sequence needed at least a six-nucleotide match to both a V gene segment and a J gene segment. Rearrangements were classified as productive when the CDR3 lacked stop codons and remained in frame with V and J, and all other rearrangements were classified as non-productive. Following IMGT convention, CDR3 was defined as the stretch from the second conserved V-encoded cysteine to the conserved J-encoded phenylalanine. In an earlier analysis of around 570 of the donors, sequences lacking an unambiguous match to a single V gene segment were excluded. In an earlier analysis of approximately 590 of the donors, V segments were called functional above 56.7% productive rearrangements and were called segregating when the between-donor standard deviation exceeded 5%. To diagnose cytomegalovirus status from the catalog of TCR beta chain sequences, a statistical classification framework was built. In a later analysis, V and J genes were assigned by comparing TCR nucleotide sequences against IMGT/GENE-DB human TR gene sequences. The TCRdist pipeline was used in a later analysis to assign CDR3 sequences and most-parsimonious VDJ recombination scenarios. In a later analysis, each TCR beta chain was defined by its CDR3 amino acid sequence together with its V-gene family, and reads lacking a unique V-gene family were excluded. To address suspected cross-contamination and a sequencing artifact, a later analysis removed roughly 640 highly shared, low-generation-probability nucleotide sequences. In a later analysis, a clonal expansion index was calculated for each public chain from normalized within-repertoire ranks of inferred template counts. A later analysis computed generation probabilities with a VDJ recombination model fitted to out-of-frame rearrangements, and checked the results against IGoR. A later analysis scored TCR-TCR, TCR-HLA and TCR-CMV co-occurrence with hypergeometric tests, applying a repertoire-size bias correction to TCR pairs. To estimate false discovery rates, a later analysis permuted the HLA or CMV assignments 20 times. In a later analysis, co-occurring TCRs were grouped using DBSCAN, and TCRdist sequence similarity was added for clustering within HLA-allele-positive subsets. Repertoires with fewer than 30,000 or more than 120,000 public chains, plus five repertoires with anomalous nucleotide sharing, were excluded from co-occurrence clustering. As stored in TCRdb, this immuneACCESS dataset retains in-frame rearrangements with V and J assigned. A fraction of the clones does not appear; measured against another copy, unresolved V genes explain less than half of the discrepancy, and the remainder lacks a known reason. The DNA gave D and trimming, while V, J and clone size come from that table. In all, the sample holds 160,000 or so clones, and about 83% of those were seen once. Clones ranked in the top ten supply approximately 0.85% of the sample.

The cohort comprised some 700 healthy bone marrow donors. Cohort members were all nominally healthy when sampled, although unrecorded immune exposures were likely present. The donor tested CMV seronegative and was one of the 352 seronegative cohort members. A peripheral blood sample was provided by each donor, and peripheral blood mononuclear cells were used for TCR beta sequencing. The Qiagen DNeasy Blood Extraction Kit was used to extract genomic DNA from the blood cell samples. The CDR1 and CDR2 encoded by the germline V gene (reference sequence) are SGHNT and YYREEE. The CDR3 holds 16 amino acids from the cysteine to the phenylalanine. The CDR3 DNA has 48 bases and is translated from base 1. At the junction V is shortened by 0 bases and J by 4 bases; bases outside the gene matches: 5. Comments on this clone: This clone's antigen is unknown. One base away there is no much larger clone; base qualities are not given.

The clonotype was recovered from a woman aged 30 to 39 in good health and CMV-seronegative. The material sequenced was PBMCs. The rearrangement joined TRBV5-4 to TRBJ1-3; TRBD1 lines up with 9 middle nucleotides. The CDR3 corresponds to CASSLEQGAVGNTIYF. The DNA sequence is given as TGTGCCAGCAGCTTGGAACAGGGGGCGGTGGGAAACACCATATATTTT.